The entry below gives a single TCR beta chain sequence along with its context. This entry belongs to a study of cytomegalovirus exposure and HLA in healthy donors. TCRdb keeps only in-frame clones here, not all; method: immunoSEQ multiplex PCR. The sample lists about 130,000 clones, 75% to 90% occurring once. Specimen: PBMCs. This TCR derives from a woman aged 18-35 years in good health and CMV-seronegative.

CDR3 sequence reads: CASIPGQDGEKLFF. CDR3 coding DNA: TGTGCCAGTATCCCGGGACAGGATGGTGAAAAACTGTTTTTT. The rearrangement uses TRBV19 and TRBJ1-4, with 8 bases lining up with TRBD1. Germline assignment: CDR1 LNHDA and CDR2 SQIVND (reference sequence). Germline trimming cut 7 bases from V and 7 bases from J; bases unmatched to any gene: 8. The length of the CDR3 is 14 residues.